These 17 T cell receptor beta chains share one sample of origin, sequenced in a study of control samples from healthy donors and cancer patients. The method was immunoSEQ multiplex PCR; TCRdb's version includes in-frame clones alone and lacks a portion of them. The sample shows under 450,000 clones, 75% to 95% of them seen only once. Sample: PBMCs. The receptors shown here come from a man aged 35-49 years with head and neck cancer.

V and J are TRBV5-1 and TRBJ1-2, with 7 nucleotides matching TRBD1. Germline V CDR1 and CDR2: SGHRS, YFSETQ. This CDR3 comprises 14 residues. After removal of 4 bases from V and 6 bases from J, the junction contained 9 bases not matched to a gene. CDR3 bases: TGCGCCAGCAGCCTAGACAGGGTACAGGATGGCTACACCTTC. Its protein is CASSLDRVQDGYTF.

The chain recombines TRBV4-2 with TRBJ2-1, with TRBD1 matching over 9 bases. The CDR3 has 15 residues. V was pared by 5 bases and J by 4 bases, with 6 bases of the junction left unmatched. Germline CDR1 reads LGHNA; CDR2 reads YNFKEQ. CDR3 coding DNA: TGTGCCAGCAGCATCGACAGGGGGTTGTACAATGAGCAGTTCTTC. Protein: CASSIDRGLYNEQFF.

The chain joins TRBV5-6 to TRBJ1-5; 10 positions agree with TRBD1. V was pared by 3 bases and J by 6 bases, with 6 bases of the junction left unmatched. The CDR3 spans 15 residues. Germline lookup yields CDR1 SGHDT and CDR2 YYEEEE. CDR3: CASSWGQGMGQPQHF. The CDR3 nucleotides are TGTGCCAGCAGCTGGGGACAGGGGATGGGTCAGCCCCAGCATTTT.

The chain uses TRBV11-2 and TRBJ2-5, with 9 positions matching TRBD2. The junction had 5 bases not matched to a gene; V was cut back by 4 bases and J by 2 bases. This CDR3 spans 15 amino acids. Germline V gene sequence: CDR1 SGHAT, CDR2 FQNNGV. The CDR3 DNA reads as TGTGCCAGCAGCTCCCTGGCGGGGGGGCAAGAGACCCAGTACTTC. Amino acid sequence: CASSSLAGGQETQYF.

This sequence joins TRBV15 and TRBJ2-7; 13 nucleotides agree with TRBD2. The germline V gene has CDR1 LNHNV and CDR2 YYDKDF (reference sequence). The CDR3 consists of 16 residues. V shed 3 bases and J 4 bases; nucleotides not matched to a gene: 6. Here the CDR3 DNA reads TGTGCCACCAGCAGTGGACTAGCGGGAGTAGGGTACGAGCAGTACTTC. It yields the protein CATSSGLAGVGYEQYF.

The V gene is TRBV29-1, the J gene TRBJ1-5, with a weak D call TRBD1 (6 bases). Germline lookup yields CDR1 SQVTM and CDR2 ANQGSEA. The CDR3 is made up of 12 amino acids. The germline V and J ends were trimmed by 7 bases and 7 bases, with 14 bases remaining between them. This CDR3 reads CSAQGQGQPQHF. In DNA, the CDR3 is TGCAGCGCCCAGGGGCAGGGGCAGCCCCAGCATTTT. Supplemented by reference TRBV29-1 and TRBJ1-5, the full variable domain reads SAVISQKPSRDICQRGTSLTIQCQVDSQVTMMFWYRQQPGQSLTLIATANQGSEATYESGFVIDKFPISRPNLTFSTLTVSNMSPEDSSIYLCSAQGQGQPQHFGDGTRLSIL.

This clone was observed a single time. This sequence joins TRBV20-1 and TRBJ2-5; no clear D. The CDR3 consists of 16 residues. Trimming pared 3 bases from V and 1 base from J, leaving 18 bases between. The germline V gene encodes CDR1 DFQATT and CDR2 SNEGSKA (reference sequence). CDR3 nucleotide sequence: TGCAGTGCTAGTAACCGTAGGTTAGGCGGCCAAGAGACCCAGTACTTC. Protein product: CSASNRRLGGQETQYF.

The chain employs TRBV5-5 and TRBJ2-2; D is unclear. CDR3 length: 14 residues. CDR1 SGHKS and CDR2 YYEKEE come from the germline V gene (reference sequence). Deletions cut 0 bases from V and 5 bases from J, with 8 bases between. DNA for the CDR3: TGTGCCAGCAGCTTGGCGTACGGGACCGGGGAGCTGTTTTTT. Translation: CASSLAYGTGELFF.

The J gene is TRBJ1-1, the V gene TRBV9; no reliable D call. CDR3 size: 15 residues. V lost 3 bases, J lost 1 base, and 13 bases lay in between. Germline CDR1 and CDR2: SGDLS and YYNGEE. CDR3 sequence: CASSGRSFGNTEAFF. The CDR3 DNA follows: TGTGCCAGCAGCGGTAGGTCTTTTGGGAACACTGAAGCTTTCTTT.

The chain couples TRBV6-6 to TRBJ2-7, with D tentatively TRBD2 (7 bases). CDR1 is MNHNY and CDR2 is SVGAGI in the germline V gene (reference sequence). V was shortened by 2 bases and J by 4 bases, with 18 bases between the two germline ends. This CDR3 contains 16 residues. The CDR3 is CASSYLPGGGGYEQYF. As DNA, the CDR3 is TGTGCCAGCAGTTACCTCCCCGGGGGCGGGGGATACGAGCAGTACTTC.

Turning to this clone: Other DNA variants within this sample encode the same CDR3. The CDR3 loop reads CASKKPGTHYEQYF. The CDR3 DNA follows: TGTGCCAGCAAAAAACCCGGGACACACTACGAGCAGTACTTC. The chain recombines TRBV28 with TRBJ2-7, with a weak D call TRBD1 (6 bases). The CDR3 is 14 residues long. Between the trimmed V and J ends, which lost 7 bases and 3 bases, there was a span of 16 bases. Germline V CDR1 and CDR2: MDHEN, SYDVKM.

The chain recombines TRBV6-5 with TRBJ2-1; 8 nucleotides agree with TRBD2. The V gene end was trimmed by 0 bases and the J gene end by 6 bases; junction bases not matched to a gene: 4. Per the germline V gene, CDR1 is MNHEY and CDR2 is SVGAGI. The CDR3 covers 15 residues. CDR3 protein: CASSYSSGEGNEQFF. The DNA of the CDR3 is TGTGCCAGCAGTTACTCTAGCGGGGAAGGCAATGAGCAGTTCTTC.

This chain uses TRBV14 with TRBJ1-2; D unresolved. Germline V gives CDR1 SGHDN, CDR2 FVKESK. V lost 0 bases and J lost 4, with 15 bases in between. This CDR3 contains 16 residues. The CDR3 loop is CASSQERSPYPYGYTF. As DNA, the CDR3 is TGTGCCAGCAGCCAAGAACGCAGCCCTTATCCCTATGGCTACACCTTC. Combining the CDR3 with reference TRBV14 and TRBJ1-2 gives the whole variable domain EAGVTQFPSHSVIEKGQTVTLRCDPISGHDNLYWYRRVMGKEIKFLLHFVKESKQDESGMPNNRFLAERTGGTYSTLKVQPAELEDSGVYFCASSQERSPYPYGYTFGSGTRLTVV.

The chain employs TRBV7-8 and TRBJ2-2; TRBD2 matches at 12 bases. Trimming removed 5 bases from V and 11 bases from J; junction bases left unmatched: 9. Germline V gene data show CDR1 as SGHVS and CDR2 as FQNEAQ. CDR3 length: 15 residues. CDR3 nucleotides: TGTGCCAGCAGCGAGCTAGCGGGGGGGATCTTCGAGCTGTTTTTT. This gives the protein CASSELAGGIFELFF.

This clone has just one count. The V and J genes are TRBV5-5 and TRBJ2-7, with D possibly TRBD2 on 6 matching bases. The CDR3 contains 15 residues. The ends were cut back, 6 bases at V and 0 bases at J, with 16 bases in the middle. Germline values: CDR1 SGHKS, CDR2 YYEKEE (reference sequence). The CDR3 DNA reads TGTGCCAGCATGCGGGGACTTATGGCCTCCTACGAGCAGTACTTC. Encoded protein: CASMRGLMASYEQYF.

This chain links TRBV30 with TRBJ1-4; D ambiguous. CDR1 and CDR2 (germline): GTSNPN, SVGIG (reference sequence). The CDR3 runs 13 residues. V gave up 2 bases and J gave up 4 bases, with 8 bases separating them. The CDR3 DNA reads TGTGCCTGGAGTATAGACGTTAATGAAAAACTGTTTTTT. Its protein product is CAWSIDVNEKLFF.

The chain links TRBV5-1 to TRBJ1-2; D gene ambiguous. V shed 4 bases and J shed 2 bases, with 15 bases lying between them. The germline V gene has CDR1 SGHRS and CDR2 YFSETQ. The CDR3 length is 15 residues. CDR3 nucleotide sequence: TGCGCCAGCAGCCCGGACGGCAGCTGGAACTATGGCTACACCTTC. This gives the protein CASSPDGSWNYGYTF.